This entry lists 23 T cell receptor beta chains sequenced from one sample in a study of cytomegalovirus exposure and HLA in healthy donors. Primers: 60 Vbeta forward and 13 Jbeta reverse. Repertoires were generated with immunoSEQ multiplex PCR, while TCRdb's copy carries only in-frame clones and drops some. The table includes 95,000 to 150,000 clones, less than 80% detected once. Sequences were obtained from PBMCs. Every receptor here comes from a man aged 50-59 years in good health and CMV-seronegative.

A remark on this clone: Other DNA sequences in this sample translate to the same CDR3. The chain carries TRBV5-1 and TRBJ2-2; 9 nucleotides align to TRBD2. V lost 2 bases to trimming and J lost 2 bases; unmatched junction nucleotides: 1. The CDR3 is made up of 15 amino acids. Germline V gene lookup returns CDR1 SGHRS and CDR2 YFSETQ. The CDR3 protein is CASSLAGGNTGELFF. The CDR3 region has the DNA TGCGCCAGCAGCTTAGCGGGGGGCAACACCGGGGAGCTGTTTTTT.

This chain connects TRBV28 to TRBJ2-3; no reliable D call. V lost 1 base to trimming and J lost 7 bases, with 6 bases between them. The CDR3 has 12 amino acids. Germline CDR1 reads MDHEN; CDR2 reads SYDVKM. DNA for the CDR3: TGTGCCAGCAGTTTATCACAAAATACGCAGTATTTT. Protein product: CASSLSQNTQYF.

CDR3 region: CASSIAGANTEAFF. CDR3 bases: TGTGCCAGTAGTATAGCAGGGGCGAACACTGAAGCTTTCTTT. The chain employs TRBV19 and TRBJ1-1; TRBD1 might be the D (6 bases). V lost 1 base and J 1 base, leaving 7 bases between the germline ends. The CDR3 spans 14 residues. Germline lookup yields CDR1 LNHDA and CDR2 SQIVND (reference sequence).

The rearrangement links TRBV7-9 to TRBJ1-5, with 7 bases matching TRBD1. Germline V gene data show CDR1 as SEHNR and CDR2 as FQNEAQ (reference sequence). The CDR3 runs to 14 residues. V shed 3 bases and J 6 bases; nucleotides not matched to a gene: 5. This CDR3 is CASSFTGVAQPQHF. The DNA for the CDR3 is TGTGCCAGCAGCTTCACAGGGGTTGCTCAGCCCCAGCATTTT. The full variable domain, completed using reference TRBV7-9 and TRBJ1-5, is DTGVSQNPRHKITKRGQNVTFRCDPISEHNRLYWYRQTLGQGPEFLTYFQNEAQLEKSRLLSDRFSAERPKGSFSTLEIQRTEQGDSAMYLCASSFTGVAQPQHFGDGTRLSIL.

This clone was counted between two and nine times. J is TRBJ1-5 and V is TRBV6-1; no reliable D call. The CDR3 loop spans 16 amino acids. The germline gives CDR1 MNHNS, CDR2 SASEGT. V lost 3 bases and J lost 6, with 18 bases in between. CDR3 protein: CASSEGGKSEGQPQHF. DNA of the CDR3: TGTGCCAGCAGTGAGGGAGGTAAGTCCGAAGGTCAGCCCCAGCATTTT.

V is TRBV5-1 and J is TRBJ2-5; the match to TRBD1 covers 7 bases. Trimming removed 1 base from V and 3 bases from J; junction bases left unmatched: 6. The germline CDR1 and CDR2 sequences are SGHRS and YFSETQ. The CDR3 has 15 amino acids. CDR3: CASSLTGTVEETQYF. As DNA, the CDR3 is TGCGCCAGCAGCTTGACCGGGACAGTGGAAGAGACCCAGTACTTC.

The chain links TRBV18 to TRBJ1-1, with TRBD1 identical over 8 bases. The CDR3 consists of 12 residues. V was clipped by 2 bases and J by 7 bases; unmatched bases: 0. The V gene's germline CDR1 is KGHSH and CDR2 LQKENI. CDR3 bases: TGTGCCAGCTCACCAGACAGGGGTGAAGCTTTCTTT. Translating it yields CASSPDRGEAFF.

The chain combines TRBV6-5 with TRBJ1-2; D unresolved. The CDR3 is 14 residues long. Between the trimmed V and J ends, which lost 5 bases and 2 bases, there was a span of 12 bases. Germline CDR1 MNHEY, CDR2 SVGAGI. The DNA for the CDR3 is TGTGCCAGCAGTGAAATGACAACAAACTATGGCTACACCTTC. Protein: CASSEMTTNYGYTF.

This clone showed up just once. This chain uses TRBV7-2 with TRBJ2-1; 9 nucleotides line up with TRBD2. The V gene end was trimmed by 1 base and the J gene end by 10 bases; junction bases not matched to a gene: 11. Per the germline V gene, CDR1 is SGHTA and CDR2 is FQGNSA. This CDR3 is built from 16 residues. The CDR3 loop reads CASSLDGAGGLGEQFF. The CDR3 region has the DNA TGTGCCAGCAGCTTAGATGGTGCGGGGGGGCTGGGAGAGCAGTTCTTC.

CDR3 nucleotide sequence: TGTGCCAGCAGCCCCCGGGGGGGTGGGAGGGAGACCCAGTACTTC. It codes for CASSPRGGGRETQYF. The gene calls are TRBV5-4 and TRBJ2-5; TRBD2 matches at 8 bases. The CDR3 runs to 15 residues. The trim removed 4 bases at V and 5 bases at J, leaving 10 bases unmatched. Germline V gives CDR1 SGHNT, CDR2 YYREEE (reference sequence).

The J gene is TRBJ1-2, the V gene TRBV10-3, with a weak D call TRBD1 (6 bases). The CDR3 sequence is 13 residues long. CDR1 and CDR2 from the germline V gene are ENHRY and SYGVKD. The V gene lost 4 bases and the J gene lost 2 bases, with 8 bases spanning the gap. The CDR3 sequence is CAISGGGNYGYTF. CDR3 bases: TGTGCCATCAGTGGGGGGGGCAACTATGGCTACACCTTC.

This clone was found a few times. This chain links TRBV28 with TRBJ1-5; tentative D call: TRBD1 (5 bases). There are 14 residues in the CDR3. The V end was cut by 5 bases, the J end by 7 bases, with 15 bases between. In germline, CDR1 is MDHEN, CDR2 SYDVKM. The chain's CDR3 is CASSPPPGGQPQHF. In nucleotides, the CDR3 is TGTGCCAGCAGTCCCCCACCGGGGGGGCAGCCCCAGCATTTT.

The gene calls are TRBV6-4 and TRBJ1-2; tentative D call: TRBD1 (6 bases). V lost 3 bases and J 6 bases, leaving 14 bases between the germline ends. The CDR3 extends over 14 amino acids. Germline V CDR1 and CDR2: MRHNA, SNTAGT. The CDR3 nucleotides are TGTGCCAGCAGTGAAAGATCATACAGGGATGGCTACACCTTC. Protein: CASSERSYRDGYTF.

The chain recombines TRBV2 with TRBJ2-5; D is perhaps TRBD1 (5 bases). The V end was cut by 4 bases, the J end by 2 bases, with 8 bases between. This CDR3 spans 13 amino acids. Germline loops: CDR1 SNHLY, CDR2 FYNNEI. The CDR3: CASSGAGQETQYF. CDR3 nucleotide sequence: TGTGCCAGCAGTGGGGCAGGGCAAGAGACCCAGTACTTC.

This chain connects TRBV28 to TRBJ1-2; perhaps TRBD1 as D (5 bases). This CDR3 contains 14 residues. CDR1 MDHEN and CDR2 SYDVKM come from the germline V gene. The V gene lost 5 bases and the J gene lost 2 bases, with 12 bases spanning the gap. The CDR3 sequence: CASSPLPGNYGYTF. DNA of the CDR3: TGTGCCAGCAGTCCCCTCCCAGGGAACTATGGCTACACCTTC.

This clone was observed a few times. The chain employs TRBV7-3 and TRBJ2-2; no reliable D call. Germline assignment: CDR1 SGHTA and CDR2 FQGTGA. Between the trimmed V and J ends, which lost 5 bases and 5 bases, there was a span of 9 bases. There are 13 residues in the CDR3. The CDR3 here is CASSPTETGELFF. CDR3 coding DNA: TGTGCCAGCAGCCCGACGGAGACCGGGGAGCTGTTTTTT.

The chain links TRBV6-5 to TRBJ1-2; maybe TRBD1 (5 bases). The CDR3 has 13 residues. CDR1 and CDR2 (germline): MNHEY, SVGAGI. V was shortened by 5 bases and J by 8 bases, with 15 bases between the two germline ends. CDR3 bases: TGTGCCAGCAGTAAGGGGAATTTGGGAGGCTACACCTTC. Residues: CASSKGNLGGYTF.

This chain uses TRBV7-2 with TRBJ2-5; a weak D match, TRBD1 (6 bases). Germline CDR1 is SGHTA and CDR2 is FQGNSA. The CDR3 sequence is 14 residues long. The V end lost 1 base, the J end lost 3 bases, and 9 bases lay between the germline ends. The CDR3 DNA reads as TGTGCCAGCAGCTTAGGAGGGGGAAAAGAGACCCAGTACTTC. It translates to CASSLGGGKETQYF.

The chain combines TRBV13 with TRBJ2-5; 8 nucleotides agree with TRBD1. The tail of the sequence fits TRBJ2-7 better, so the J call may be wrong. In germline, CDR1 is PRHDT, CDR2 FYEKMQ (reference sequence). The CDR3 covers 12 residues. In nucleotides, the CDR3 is TGTGCCAGCAGCCGCGACAGGGGCGAGCAGTACTTC. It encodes CASSRDRGEQYF.

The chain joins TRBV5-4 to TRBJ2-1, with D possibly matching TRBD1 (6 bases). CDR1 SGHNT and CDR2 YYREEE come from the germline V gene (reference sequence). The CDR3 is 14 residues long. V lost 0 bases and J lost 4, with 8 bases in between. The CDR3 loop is CASSLGQDYNEQFF. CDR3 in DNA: TGTGCCAGCAGCTTGGGACAGGATTACAATGAGCAGTTCTTC.

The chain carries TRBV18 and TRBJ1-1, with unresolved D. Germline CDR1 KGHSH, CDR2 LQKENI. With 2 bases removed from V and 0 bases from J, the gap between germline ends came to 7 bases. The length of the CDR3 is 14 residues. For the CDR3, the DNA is TGTGCCAGCTCACCAACTAACCTGAACACTGAAGCTTTCTTT. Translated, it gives CASSPTNLNTEAFF.

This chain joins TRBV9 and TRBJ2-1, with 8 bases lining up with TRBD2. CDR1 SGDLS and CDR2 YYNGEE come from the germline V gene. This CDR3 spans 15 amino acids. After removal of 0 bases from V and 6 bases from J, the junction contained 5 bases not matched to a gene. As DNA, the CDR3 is TGTGCCAGCAGCGTAGCCGGGGGGGCGGGCAATGAGCAGTTCTTC. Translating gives CASSVAGGAGNEQFF.

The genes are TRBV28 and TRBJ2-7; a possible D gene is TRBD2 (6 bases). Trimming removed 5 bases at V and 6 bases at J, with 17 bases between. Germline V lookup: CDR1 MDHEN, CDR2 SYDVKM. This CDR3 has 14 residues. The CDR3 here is CASSPRGGVPEQYV. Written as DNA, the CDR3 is TGTGCCAGCAGTCCCCGGGGCGGGGTTCCCGAGCAGTACGTC.